This T cell receptor (beta chain) was recovered during a study of blood T cell repertoires in COVID-19. Germline-derived CDR1 and CDR2 are SGHDT and YYEEEE. Unmatched junction bases numbered 11, after V lost 4 bases and J lost 4 bases. This CDR3 is 15 amino acids long. Original processing notes: Estimated nucleated cell counts came from reference gene primer amplification. Method: immunoSEQ multiplex PCR; TCRdb's copy keeps in-frame clones and lacks some. V, J and clone size are those of that table, while D and trimming were read from the DNA. Counted here are 56,000 or so clones, about 89% occurring once; the ten biggest clones make up over 15%.

This TCR was recovered from a human donor in a cohort sampled during active COVID-19. The chain combines TRBV5-6 with TRBJ2-7, with TRBD1 matching 7 bases. The sequenced sample consisted of peripheral blood. The CDR3 is CASSGHRGLGYEQYF. Here the CDR3 DNA reads TGTGCCAGCAGCGGCCACAGGGGCCTTGGGTACGAGCAGTACTTC.